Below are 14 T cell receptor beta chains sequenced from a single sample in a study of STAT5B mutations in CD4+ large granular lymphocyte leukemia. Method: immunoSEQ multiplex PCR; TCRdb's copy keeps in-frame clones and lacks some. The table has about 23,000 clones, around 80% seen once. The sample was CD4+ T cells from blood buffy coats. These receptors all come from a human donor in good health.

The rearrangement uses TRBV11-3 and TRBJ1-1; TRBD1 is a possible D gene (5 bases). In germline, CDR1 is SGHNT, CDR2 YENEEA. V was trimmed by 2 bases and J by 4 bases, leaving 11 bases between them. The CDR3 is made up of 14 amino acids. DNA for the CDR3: TGTGCCAGCAGCTTAAGAAGGGGCAGCACTGAAGCTTTCTTT. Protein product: CASSLRRGSTEAFF.

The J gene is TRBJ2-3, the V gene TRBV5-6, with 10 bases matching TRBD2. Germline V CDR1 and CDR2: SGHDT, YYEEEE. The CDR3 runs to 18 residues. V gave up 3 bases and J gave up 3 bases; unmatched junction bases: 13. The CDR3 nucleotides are TGTGCCAGCAGCTCCCAATGGAGCGGGAGGGCCAAGACAGATACGCAGTATTTT. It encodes CASSSQWSGRAKTDTQYF. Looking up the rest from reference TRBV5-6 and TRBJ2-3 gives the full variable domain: DAGVTQSPTHLIKTRGQQVTLRCSPKSGHDTVSWYQQALGQGPQFIFQYYEEEERQRGNFPDRFSGHQFPNYSSELNVNALLLGDSALYLCASSSQWSGRAKTDTQYFGPGTRLTVL.

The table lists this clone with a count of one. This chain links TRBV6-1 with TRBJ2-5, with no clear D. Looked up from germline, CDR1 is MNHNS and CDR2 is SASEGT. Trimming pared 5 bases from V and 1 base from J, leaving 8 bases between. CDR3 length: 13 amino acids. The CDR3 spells CASSMAAQETQYF. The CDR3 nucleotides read TGTGCCAGCAGTATGGCAGCCCAAGAGACCCAGTACTTC.

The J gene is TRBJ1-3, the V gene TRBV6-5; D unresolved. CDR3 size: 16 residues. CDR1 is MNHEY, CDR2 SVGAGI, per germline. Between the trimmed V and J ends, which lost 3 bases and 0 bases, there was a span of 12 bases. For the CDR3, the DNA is TGTGCCAGCAGTTATAGCCCGCGTATCTCTGGAAACACCATATATTTT. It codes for CASSYSPRISGNTIYF.

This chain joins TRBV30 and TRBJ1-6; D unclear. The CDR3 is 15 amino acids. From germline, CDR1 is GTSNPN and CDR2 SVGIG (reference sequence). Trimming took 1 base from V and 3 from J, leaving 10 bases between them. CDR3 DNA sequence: TGTGCCTGGAGTGGTACAGCCAACTATAATTCACCCCTCCACTTT. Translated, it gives CAWSGTANYNSPLHF.

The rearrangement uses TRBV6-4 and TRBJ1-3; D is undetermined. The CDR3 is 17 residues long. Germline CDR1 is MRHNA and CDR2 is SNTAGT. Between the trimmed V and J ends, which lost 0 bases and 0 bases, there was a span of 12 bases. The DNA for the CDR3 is TGTGCCAGCAGTGACTCAGACGAGGGCCCCTCTGGAAACACCATATATTTT. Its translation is CASSDSDEGPSGNTIYF.

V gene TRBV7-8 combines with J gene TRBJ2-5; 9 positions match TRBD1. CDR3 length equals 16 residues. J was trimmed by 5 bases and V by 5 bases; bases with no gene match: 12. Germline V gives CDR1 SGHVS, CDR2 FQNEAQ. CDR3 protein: CASSDPGQGRRETQYF. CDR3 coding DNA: TGTGCCAGCAGCGACCCGGGACAGGGAAGGAGGGAGACCCAGTACTTC.

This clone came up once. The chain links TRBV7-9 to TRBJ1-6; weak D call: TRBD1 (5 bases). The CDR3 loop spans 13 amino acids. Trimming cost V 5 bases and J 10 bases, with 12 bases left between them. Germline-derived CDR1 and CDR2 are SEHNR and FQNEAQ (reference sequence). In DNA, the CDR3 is TGTGCCAGCAGCCTGGACATCCACTCACCCCTCCACTTT. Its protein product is CASSLDIHSPLHF.

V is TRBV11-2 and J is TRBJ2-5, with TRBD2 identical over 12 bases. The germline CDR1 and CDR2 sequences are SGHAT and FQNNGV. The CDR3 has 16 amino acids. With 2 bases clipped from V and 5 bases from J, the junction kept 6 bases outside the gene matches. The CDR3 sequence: CASSLLAGGVWETQYF. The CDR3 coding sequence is TGTGCCAGCAGCTTACTAGCGGGAGGGGTGTGGGAGACCCAGTACTTC.

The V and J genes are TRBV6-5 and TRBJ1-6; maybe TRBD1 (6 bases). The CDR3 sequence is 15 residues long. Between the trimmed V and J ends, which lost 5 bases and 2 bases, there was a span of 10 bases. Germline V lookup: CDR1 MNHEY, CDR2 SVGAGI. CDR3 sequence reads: CASSGGLTYNSPLHF. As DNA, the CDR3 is TGTGCCAGCAGTGGGGGGCTCACCTATAATTCACCCCTCCACTTT.

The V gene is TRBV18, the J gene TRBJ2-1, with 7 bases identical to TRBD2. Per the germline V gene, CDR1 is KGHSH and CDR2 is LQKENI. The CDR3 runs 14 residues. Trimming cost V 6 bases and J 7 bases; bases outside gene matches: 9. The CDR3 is CASSTVGGSNEQFF. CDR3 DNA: TGTGCCAGCTCTACCGTGGGGGGGTCGAATGAGCAGTTCTTC.

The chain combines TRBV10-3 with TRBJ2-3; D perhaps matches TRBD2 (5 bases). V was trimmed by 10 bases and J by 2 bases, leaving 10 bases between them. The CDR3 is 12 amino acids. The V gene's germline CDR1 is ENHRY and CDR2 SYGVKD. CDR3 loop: CATRTLTDTQYF. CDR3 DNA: TGTGCCACCCGGACTCTCACAGATACGCAGTATTTT.

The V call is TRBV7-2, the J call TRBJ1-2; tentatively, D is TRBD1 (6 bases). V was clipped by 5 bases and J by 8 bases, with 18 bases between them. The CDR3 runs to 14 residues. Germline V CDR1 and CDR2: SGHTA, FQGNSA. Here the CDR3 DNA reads TGTGCCAGCAGCCAATACAGGGAGTTTTACGGCTACACCTTC. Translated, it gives CASSQYREFYGYTF. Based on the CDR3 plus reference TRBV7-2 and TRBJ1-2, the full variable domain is GAGVSQSPSNKVTEKGKDVELRCDPISGHTALYWYRQSLGQGLEFLIYFQGNSAPDKSGLPSDRFSAERTGGSVSTLTIQRTQQEDSAVYLCASSQYREFYGYTFGSGTRLTVV.

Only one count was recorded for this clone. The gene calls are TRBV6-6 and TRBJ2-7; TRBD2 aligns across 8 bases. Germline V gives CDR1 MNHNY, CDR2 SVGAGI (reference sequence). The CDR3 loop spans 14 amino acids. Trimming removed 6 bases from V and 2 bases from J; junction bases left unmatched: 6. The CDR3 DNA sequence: TGTGCCAGCAGACTACTAGCGGATACCTACGAGCAGTACTTC. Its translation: CASRLLADTYEQYF.